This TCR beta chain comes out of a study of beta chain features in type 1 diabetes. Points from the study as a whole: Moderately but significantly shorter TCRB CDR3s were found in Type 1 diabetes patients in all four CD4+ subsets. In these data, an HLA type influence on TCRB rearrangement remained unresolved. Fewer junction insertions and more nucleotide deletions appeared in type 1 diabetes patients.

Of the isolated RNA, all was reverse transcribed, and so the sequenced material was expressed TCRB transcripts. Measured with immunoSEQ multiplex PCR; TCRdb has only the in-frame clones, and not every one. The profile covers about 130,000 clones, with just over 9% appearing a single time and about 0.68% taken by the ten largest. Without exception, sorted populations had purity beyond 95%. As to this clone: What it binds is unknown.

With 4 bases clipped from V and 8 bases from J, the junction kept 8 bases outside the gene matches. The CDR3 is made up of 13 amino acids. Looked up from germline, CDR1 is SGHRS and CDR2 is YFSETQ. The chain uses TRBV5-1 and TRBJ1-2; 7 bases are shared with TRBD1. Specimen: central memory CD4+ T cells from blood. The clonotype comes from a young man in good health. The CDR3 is CASSRDSVRGYTF. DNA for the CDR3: TGCGCCAGCAGCAGGGACAGCGTTAGAGGCTACACCTTC. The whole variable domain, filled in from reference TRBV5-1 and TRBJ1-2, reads KAGVTQTPRYLIKTRGQQVTLSCSPISGHRSVSWYQQTPGQGLQFLFEYFSETQRNKGNFPGRFSGRQFSNSRSEMNVSTLELGDSALYLCASSRDSVRGYTFGSGTRLTVV.